This is a list of T cell receptor beta chains from one sample in a study of cytomegalovirus exposure and HLA in healthy donors. Some clones are missing from TCRdb's copy, which holds only in-frame ones; the method was immunoSEQ multiplex PCR. Among 180,000 or so clones listed, around 86% were seen once. Sequenced sample: PBMCs. These TCRs come from a man aged 30 to 45 in good health and CMV-seropositive. Each CDR3 is given with its conserved first and last residue. Each record gives: J gene, clone size, V gene, D gene, CDR3 protein, CDR3 DNA. A D gene is named only where the DNA matches it firmly. Where a row states a size, it is once, few, many or the class of an expanded clone; other rows omit it.

J: TRBJ1-1
size: -
V: TRBV6-5
D: -
CDR3: CASSTGRTEAFF
DNA: TGTGCCAGCAGTACGGGTAGGACTGAAGCTTTCTTT

J: TRBJ2-5
size: -
V: TRBV11-2
D: -
CDR3: CASSMGGRETQYF
DNA: TGTGCCAGCAGCATGGGGGGTCGGGAGACCCAGTACTTC

J: TRBJ2-2
size: -
V: TRBV15
D: -
CDR3: CATSRRQLTGELFF
DNA: TGTGCCACCAGCAGAAGACAGCTGACCGGGGAGCTGTTTTTT

J: TRBJ2-5
size: -
V: TRBV5-1
D: -
CDR3: CASSLAFINSQETQYF
DNA: TGCGCCAGCAGCTTGGCCTTTATAAACTCCCAAGAGACCCAGTACTTC

J: TRBJ2-7
size: -
V: TRBV5-5
D: TRBD1
CDR3: CASSRMTGGRYEQYF
DNA: TGTGCCAGCAGCCGGATGACAGGGGGCCGCTACGAGCAGTACTTC

J: TRBJ2-2
size: -
V: TRBV2
D: TRBD2
CDR3: CASSEVGLAVSGELFF
DNA: TGTGCCAGCAGTGAAGTGGGACTAGCGGTTTCCGGGGAGCTGTTTTTT

J: TRBJ2-5
size: -
V: TRBV5-1
D: -
CDR3: CASSLYGNPGGTQYF
DNA: TGCGCCAGCAGCTTGTATGGGAACCCCGGTGGGACCCAGTACTTC

J: TRBJ2-2
size: -
V: TRBV9
D: -
CDR3: CASSVERANTGELFF
DNA: TGTGCCAGCAGCGTAGAGCGGGCGAACACCGGGGAGCTGTTTTTT

J: TRBJ1-2
size: -
V: TRBV7-2
D: -
CDR3: CASSLEGASGYGYTF
DNA: TGTGCCAGCAGCTTAGAGGGAGCCTCCGGCTATGGCTACACCTTC

J: TRBJ1-2
size: -
V: TRBV4-3
D: -
CDR3: CASSQDRMGGYTF
DNA: TGCGCCAGCAGCCAAGACCGGATGGGTGGCTACACCTTC

J: TRBJ2-5
size: -
V: TRBV9
D: -
CDR3: CASSGPHPETQYF
DNA: TGTGCCAGCAGCGGACCTCATCCGGAGACCCAGTACTTC

J: TRBJ1-5
size: once
V: TRBV18
D: -
CDR3: CASSPRQSNQPQHF
DNA: TGTGCCAGCTCACCGCGTCAGAGTAATCAGCCCCAGCATTTT

J: TRBJ2-2
size: once
V: TRBV9
D: TRBD2
CDR3: CASSVVASGLLDTGELFF
DNA: TGTGCCAGCAGCGTAGTGGCTAGCGGTCTTTTGGACACCGGGGAGCTGTTTTTT

J: TRBJ2-7
size: -
V: TRBV7-6
D: TRBD2
CDR3: CASSRGLADSYEQYF
DNA: TGTGCCAGCAGCAGGGGACTAGCGGACTCCTACGAGCAGTACTTC

J: TRBJ2-3
size: -
V: TRBV9
D: -
CDR3: CASSDVGEDPDTQYF
DNA: TGTGCCAGCAGCGACGTAGGGGAGGACCCAGATACGCAGTATTTT

J: TRBJ2-5
size: -
V: TRBV27
D: TRBD1
CDR3: CASSLSGTGGEYF
DNA: TGTGCCAGCAGCTTATCCGGGACAGGGGGCGAGTACTTC

J: TRBJ2-5
size: -
V: TRBV9
D: TRBD2
CDR3: CASSVALISGGQETQYF
DNA: TGTGCCAGCAGCGTAGCTTTGATTAGCGGGGGCCAAGAGACCCAGTACTTC

J: TRBJ1-1
size: once
V: TRBV11-1
D: -
CDR3: CASSFETRGGPTEAFF
DNA: TGTGCCAGCAGCTTCGAGACCCGGGGGGGGCCCACTGAAGCTTTCTTT

J: TRBJ1-2
size: -
V: TRBV10-3
D: TRBD1
CDR3: CAISDQGGRGYGYTF
DNA: TGTGCCATCAGTGACCAAGGGGGCCGGGGCTATGGCTACACCTTC

J: TRBJ2-7
size: -
V: TRBV18
D: TRBD1
CDR3: CASSPIRTGPTYEQYF
DNA: TGTGCCAGCTCACCGATTAGGACAGGGCCCACCTACGAGCAGTACTTC

J: TRBJ2-2
size: -
V: TRBV7-6
D: TRBD2
CDR3: CASSLGGRANTGELFF
DNA: TGTGCCAGCAGCTTAGGCGGGAGGGCGAACACCGGGGAGCTGTTTTTT

J: TRBJ2-5
size: -
V: TRBV18
D: -
CDR3: CASSQGSQETQYF
DNA: TGTGCCAGCTCACAGGGAAGCCAAGAGACCCAGTACTTC

J: TRBJ1-5
size: -
V: TRBV19
D: -
CDR3: CASALGGNSNQPQHF
DNA: TGTGCCAGTGCCTTGGGGGGGAATAGCAATCAGCCCCAGCATTTT

J: TRBJ2-5
size: -
V: TRBV11-2
D: TRBD1
CDR3: CASSARNTGGETQYF
DNA: TGTGCCAGCAGCGCTAGGAACACAGGGGGCGAGACCCAGTACTTC

J: TRBJ2-1
size: few
V: TRBV11-2
D: -
CDR3: CASSLVVGPNEQFF
DNA: TGTGCCAGCAGCTTAGTTGTGGGTCCTAATGAGCAGTTCTTC

J: TRBJ2-1
size: -
V: TRBV7-3
D: -
CDR3: CASSLGPPPGNEQFF
DNA: TGTGCCAGCAGCCTTGGCCCACCCCCTGGAAATGAGCAGTTCTTC

J: TRBJ2-5
size: few
V: TRBV11-1
D: -
CDR3: CASSLAPRGLGLLETQYF
DNA: TGTGCCAGCAGCTTAGCACCACGGGGCCTGGGACTCTTAGAGACCCAGTACTTC

J: TRBJ1-3
size: -
V: TRBV28
D: -
CDR3: CAASGNTIYF
DNA: TGTGCAGCCAGCGGAAACACCATATATTTT

J: TRBJ2-7
size: -
V: TRBV7-2
D: TRBD1
CDR3: CASSLSQGAGEQYF
DNA: TGTGCCAGCAGCTTAAGTCAGGGGGCGGGAGAGCAGTACTTC

J: TRBJ1-3
size: -
V: TRBV5-1
D: -
CDR3: CASRDPREDSGNTIYF
DNA: TGCGCCAGCAGGGATCCGAGGGAGGACTCTGGAAACACCATATATTTT

J: TRBJ1-2
size: -
V: TRBV27
D: -
CDR3: CASSFGELYGYTF
DNA: TGTGCCAGCAGTTTTGGGGAACTCTATGGCTACACCTTC

J: TRBJ2-7
size: once
V: TRBV30
D: TRBD1
CDR3: CAWSLQGNEQYF
DNA: TGTGCCTGGAGCCTACAGGGGAACGAGCAGTACTTC

J: TRBJ1-2
size: -
V: TRBV9
D: TRBD1
CDR3: CASSVFSQTGDYGYTF
DNA: TGTGCCAGCAGCGTATTCTCCCAGACAGGGGACTATGGCTACACCTTC

J: TRBJ2-3
size: -
V: TRBV7-6
D: TRBD2
CDR3: CASSPGLAGGHSTDTQYF
DNA: TGTGCCAGCAGCCCGGGACTAGCGGGGGGCCATAGCACAGATACGCAGTATTTT

J: TRBJ1-2
size: -
V: TRBV9
D: TRBD1
CDR3: CASSDHRTGVEYTF
DNA: TGTGCCAGCAGCGATCATCGGACAGGGGTAGAGTACACCTTC

J: TRBJ2-1
size: -
V: TRBV27
D: -
CDR3: CASSFQGLRKFF
DNA: TGTGCCAGCAGTTTTCAGGGTTTGCGTAAGTTCTTC

J: TRBJ2-5
size: -
V: TRBV2
D: TRBD1
CDR3: CASSWDRGGRETQYF
DNA: TGTGCCAGCAGTTGGGACAGGGGAGGGCGAGAGACCCAGTACTTC

J: TRBJ2-7
size: once
V: TRBV10-3
D: TRBD1
CDR3: CAIKGTGGAAYEQYF
DNA: TGTGCCATCAAAGGAACAGGGGGCGCAGCCTACGAGCAGTACTTC

J: TRBJ2-5
size: -
V: TRBV7-7
D: TRBD1
CDR3: CASSLRTGGETQYF
DNA: TGTGCCAGCAGCTTACGGACAGGGGGGGAGACCCAGTACTTC

J: TRBJ1-2
size: -
V: TRBV27
D: -
CDR3: CASRATTGFVDGYTF
DNA: TGTGCCAGCAGGGCGACCACAGGGTTCGTCGATGGCTACACCTTC

J: TRBJ1-1
size: -
V: TRBV15
D: -
CDR3: CATSWGGMNTEAFF
DNA: TGTGCCACCAGTTGGGGCGGGATGAACACTGAAGCTTTCTTT

J: TRBJ1-4
size: -
V: TRBV28
D: TRBD1
CDR3: CASSLFGTGNQKLFF
DNA: TGTGCCAGCAGTTTATTCGGGACAGGGAATCAAAAACTGTTTTTT

J: TRBJ1-5
size: -
V: TRBV13
D: -
CDR3: CASSIQGRGGQPQHF
DNA: TGTGCCAGCAGCATACAGGGTAGAGGGGGTCAGCCCCAGCATTTT

J: TRBJ1-1
size: -
V: TRBV4-3
D: -
CDR3: CASSQRAGGPEAFF
DNA: TGCGCCAGCAGCCAACGAGCCGGGGGACCTGAAGCTTTCTTT

J: TRBJ2-1
size: -
V: TRBV11-3
D: -
CDR3: CASSLAPSMTRGNEQFF
DNA: TGTGCCAGCAGCTTAGCCCCATCAATGACTAGGGGTAATGAGCAGTTCTTC

J: TRBJ2-6
size: -
V: TRBV29-1
D: -
CDR3: CSVEGSGNSGANVLTF
DNA: TGCAGCGTTGAAGGGTCTGGGAACTCTGGGGCCAACGTCCTGACTTTC

J: TRBJ2-7
size: few
V: TRBV5-4
D: TRBD2
CDR3: CASSPGTSIHEQYF
DNA: TGTGCCAGCAGCCCCGGGACTAGCATCCACGAGCAGTACTTC

J: TRBJ2-3
size: -
V: TRBV9
D: -
CDR3: CASSKEPFTDTQYF
DNA: TGTGCCAGCAGCAAAGAACCCTTCACAGATACGCAGTATTTT

J: TRBJ2-5
size: -
V: TRBV5-6
D: -
CDR3: CASSLLLGQEGEETQYF
DNA: TGTGCCAGCAGCTTGCTACTAGGGCAGGAAGGGGAAGAGACCCAGTACTTC

J: TRBJ1-4
size: -
V: TRBV7-6
D: -
CDR3: CASSLEGRLENEKLFF
DNA: TGTGCCAGCAGCTTAGAGGGACGACTGGAAAATGAAAAACTGTTTTTT

J: TRBJ1-2
size: -
V: TRBV5-1
D: -
CDR3: CASSPYRDGYTF
DNA: TGCGCCAGCAGCCCCTACAGAGATGGCTACACCTTC

J: TRBJ1-1
size: -
V: TRBV7-2
D: -
CDR3: CASSLAAQGLGTEAFF
DNA: TGTGCCAGCAGCTTAGCGGCGCAGGGGTTGGGCACTGAAGCTTTCTTT

J: TRBJ2-7
size: -
V: TRBV6-1
D: -
CDR3: CASSERVASSYEQYF
DNA: TGTGCCAGCAGTGAAAGGGTAGCGAGCTCCTACGAGCAGTACTTC

J: TRBJ2-6
size: -
V: TRBV27
D: TRBD1
CDR3: CASSQGAEGLFGANVLTF
DNA: TGTGCCAGCAGTCAGGGGGCGGAGGGGCTGTTTGGGGCCAACGTCCTGACTTTC